This record looks at one TCR beta chain sequence and its context. The sample originates from a study of OX40 agonist ivuxolimab in advanced cancers. The CDR3 runs 14 residues. Germline V lookup: CDR1 MNHNS, CDR2 SASEGT. Trimming took 2 bases from V and 7 from J; bases not matched to a gene: 5. Data came from immunoSEQ multiplex PCR; TCRdb stores just in-frame clones and leaves some out. Here the sample spans about 32,000 clones, roughly 79% being singletons. Sequencing used CD4+ or CD8+ T cells sorted from blood, obtained in a trial of the OX40 agonist ivuxolimab. The chain has TRBV6-1 and TRBJ2-5, with 9 positions matching TRBD2. The sequence was collected from an adult with an advanced solid tumor such as melanoma, head and neck, liver or kidney cancer. The CDR3 sequence: CASSESAGGRTQYF. CDR3 bases: TGTGCCAGCAGTGAATCGGCGGGGGGGAGGACCCAGTACTTC.